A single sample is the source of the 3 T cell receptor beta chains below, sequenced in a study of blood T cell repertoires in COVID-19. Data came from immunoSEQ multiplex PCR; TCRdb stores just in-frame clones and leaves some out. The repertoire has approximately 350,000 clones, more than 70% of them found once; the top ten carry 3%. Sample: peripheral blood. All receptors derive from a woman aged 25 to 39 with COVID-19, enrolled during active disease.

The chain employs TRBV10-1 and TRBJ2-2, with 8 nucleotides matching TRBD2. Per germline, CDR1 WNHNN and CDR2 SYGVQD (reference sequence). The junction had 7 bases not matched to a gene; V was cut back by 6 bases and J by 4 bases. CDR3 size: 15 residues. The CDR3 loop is CASSNSGGATGELFF. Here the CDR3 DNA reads TGCGCCAGCAGCAACTCGGGGGGGGCCACCGGGGAGCTGTTTTTT.

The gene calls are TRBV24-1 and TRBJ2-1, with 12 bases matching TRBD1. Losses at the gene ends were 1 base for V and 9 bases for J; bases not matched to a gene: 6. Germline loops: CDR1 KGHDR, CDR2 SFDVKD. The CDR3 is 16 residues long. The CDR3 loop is CATSDLGDRGHGEQFF. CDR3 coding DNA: TGTGCCACCAGTGATTTAGGGGACAGGGGGCACGGTGAGCAGTTCTTC.

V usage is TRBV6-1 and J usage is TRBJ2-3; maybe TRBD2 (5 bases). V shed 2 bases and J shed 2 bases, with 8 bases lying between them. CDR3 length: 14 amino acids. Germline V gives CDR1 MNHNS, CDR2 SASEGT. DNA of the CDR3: TGTGCCAGCAGTGAAAGGAGGCCCACAGATACGCAGTATTTT. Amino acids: CASSERRPTDTQYF.